The TCR beta chain described here comes from a study of response to subunit inactivated influenza vaccine. MiXCR, run by TCRdb on the RT-PCR reads, gives a single entry per CDR3 protein. The sample includes a few hundred thousand distinct CDR3 sequences, approximately 10% of them seen just once. The study's findings and limits: The authors put forward the suggestion that each seasonal influenza vaccination may bring in only a limited number of new T cells.

The CDR3 has 14 amino acids. Trimming took off 1 base at V and 7 bases at J, with 13 bases between the two ends. Concerning this clonotype itself: The antigen is undetermined. The missing conserved phenylalanine or tryptophan at the end of this CDR3 makes a read error likely.

The same specimen was also included in a second study, on T cells expressing NK-cell markers. That paper adds: In generating TCR beta cDNA, 5'RACE template switching with UMIs was used. Where several donors were concerned, these clonotypes also led the CD3+CD56-NKG2C+ fraction.

Specimen: PBMCs from blood, collected on the day of vaccination. The source of this sequence is a man in his fifties who received an inactivated influenza vaccine. The J gene is TRBJ1-2, the V gene TRBV12-3 or TRBV12-4, with D perhaps matching TRBD1 (5 bases). CDR3 residues: CASSLGVLGTGYTV. DNA for the CDR3: TGTGCCAGCAGTTTAGGAGTTTTGGGGACTGGCTACACCGTC.